Listed here are 28 T cell receptor beta chains from one sample, sequenced in a study of blood T cell repertoires in COVID-19. Profiled with immunoSEQ multiplex PCR; TCRdb holds only in-frame clones, not every one. The sample yields about 22,000 clones, 75% to 95% seen once. Material: peripheral blood. These receptors were taken from a woman in her seventies with active COVID-19.

The chain is built from TRBV2 and TRBJ2-5; 10 bases match TRBD1. The J segment lost 4 bases and the V segment lost 8 bases, leaving 1 base of the junction unmatched. The CDR3 sequence is 12 residues long. Germline CDR1 SNHLY, CDR2 FYNNEI. CDR3 region: CASRQGAETQYF. CDR3 sequence (DNA): TGTGCCAGCCGACAGGGGGCAGAGACCCAGTACTTC.

This chain uses TRBV5-4 with TRBJ2-3, with a tentative D call TRBD1 (7 bases). Germline V gene data show CDR1 as SGHNT and CDR2 as YYREEE (reference sequence). The CDR3 covers 15 residues. V lost 5 bases, J lost 0 bases, and 13 bases lay in between. In DNA, the CDR3 is TGTGCCAGCAGACCGACAGGGACTAGCACAGATACGCAGTATTTT. The encoded protein is CASRPTGTSTDTQYF. Combining the CDR3 with reference TRBV5-4 and TRBJ2-3 gives the whole variable domain ETGVTQSPTHLIKTRGQQVTLRCSSQSGHNTVSWYQQALGQGPQFIFQYYREEENGRGNFPPRFSGLQFPNYSSELNVNALELDDSALYLCASRPTGTSTDTQYFGPGTRLTVL.

A single count supports this clone. The rearrangement uses TRBV5-1 and TRBJ2-2; TRBD2 is a possible D gene (5 bases). From germline, CDR1 is SGHRS and CDR2 YFSETQ. This CDR3 has 15 amino acids. V shed 5 bases and J shed 5 bases, with 16 bases lying between them. The CDR3 DNA reads TGCGCCAGCAGTTCCCTCGTTCGAGGGACCGGGGAGCTGTTTTTT. Its translation: CASSSLVRGTGELFF.

The chain employs TRBV10-1 and TRBJ2-1; D may be TRBD2 (6 bases). The CDR3 runs 15 residues. Per the germline V gene, CDR1 is WNHNN and CDR2 is SYGVQD (reference sequence). Deletions cut 5 bases from V and 1 base from J, with 12 bases between. CDR3 coding DNA: TGCGCCAGCAGTTCCGGGACTGAATCCTACAATGAGCAGTTCTTC. It specifies CASSSGTESYNEQFF.

With respect to this clone: At one end, the junction sequence differs from germline, possibly due to a read error. The chain couples TRBV7-2 to TRBJ2-7; TRBD2 matches 12 bases. Germline values: CDR1 SGHTA, CDR2 FQGNSA. This CDR3 is built from 18 residues. CDR3: CASSLIASGRAFSSEQYF. CDR3 in DNA: TGTGCCAGCAGCTTAATAGCTAGCGGGAGGGCCTTTTCCTCCGAGCAGTACTTC. The full variable domain, completed using reference TRBV7-2 and TRBJ2-7, is GAGVSQSPSNKVTEKGKDVELRCDPISGHTALYWYRQSLGQGLEFLIYFQGNSAPDKSGLPSDRFSAERTGGSVSTLTIQRTQQEDSAVYLCASSLIASGRAFSSEQYFGPGTRLTVT.

The V call is TRBV4-2, the J call TRBJ2-3; the D gene is possibly TRBD1 (6 bases). V was clipped by 0 bases and J by 4 bases, with 14 bases between them. In germline, CDR1 is LGHNA, CDR2 YNFKEQ. The CDR3 has 16 residues. The CDR3 region is CASSQEGQGMPDTQYF. DNA for the CDR3: TGTGCCAGCAGCCAAGAAGGCCAGGGGATGCCAGATACGCAGTATTTT.

The J gene is TRBJ2-3, the V gene TRBV13, with 14 nucleotides matching TRBD2. Germline values: CDR1 PRHDT, CDR2 FYEKMQ (reference sequence). CDR3 length: 17 residues. V was pared by 1 base and J by 6 bases, with 6 bases of the junction left unmatched. The DNA for the CDR3 is TGTGCCAGCAGCTTAGTGGGACTAGCGGGAGTAGGTGATACGCAGTATTTT. Protein: CASSLVGLAGVGDTQYF.

The J gene is TRBJ2-2, the V gene TRBV3-1 (or the pseudogene TRBV3-2); TRBD1 matches 9 bases. The V gene end was trimmed by 0 bases and the J gene end by 6 bases; junction bases not matched to a gene: 5. The germline gives CDR1 LGHDT, CDR2 YNNKEL (reference sequence). The CDR3 totals 16 residues. The CDR3 here is CASSQEGTGLSGELFF. The CDR3 DNA sequence: TGTGCCAGCAGCCAAGAGGGGACAGGGTTGTCCGGGGAGCTGTTTTTT.

The rearrangement links TRBV19 to TRBJ2-5; D is unresolved. The CDR3 has 13 residues. V lost 5 bases and J lost 4, with 11 bases in between. Germline lookup yields CDR1 LNHDA and CDR2 SQIVND (reference sequence). CDR3 in amino acids: CASSETFRETQYF. Here the CDR3 DNA reads TGTGCCAGTAGTGAGACTTTCCGAGAGACCCAGTACTTC.

V usage is TRBV5-6 and J usage is TRBJ2-7, with D hard to call. The germline CDR1 and CDR2 sequences are SGHDT and YYEEEE. CDR3 length: 12 amino acids. The V end was cut by 1 base, the J end by 2 bases, with 4 bases between. The chain's CDR3 is CASSLSPYEQYF. The CDR3 coding sequence is TGTGCCAGCAGCTTGAGCCCCTACGAGCAGTACTTC.

The chain joins TRBV4-2 to TRBJ2-6; D is uncertain. The V and J ends lost 0 bases and 0 bases respectively, with 9 bases between them. Per germline, CDR1 LGHNA and CDR2 YNFKEQ. This CDR3 spans 17 amino acids. The CDR3 loop reads CASSQEPVASGANVLTF. CDR3 bases: TGTGCCAGCAGCCAAGAACCCGTAGCCTCTGGGGCCAACGTCCTGACTTTC.

V is TRBV4-2 and J is TRBJ2-7, with 7 bases fitting TRBD2. The CDR3 has 17 residues. With V trimmed by 1 base and J by 1 base, 10 bases remained unmatched. Germline V gene sequence: CDR1 LGHNA, CDR2 YNFKEQ. CDR3 residues: CASSQGALGRESYEQYF. DNA of the CDR3: TGTGCCAGCAGCCAAGGGGCCCTCGGGCGGGAGTCCTACGAGCAGTACTTC.

V and J are TRBV3-1 (or the pseudogene TRBV3-2) and TRBJ2-2, with D possibly TRBD2 on 6 matching bases. Germline V lookup: CDR1 LGHDT, CDR2 YNNKEL (reference sequence). Trimming left V 5 bases short and J 7 bases short, with 14 bases between. The CDR3 consists of 14 residues. CDR3 in amino acids: CASSFGTGVGELFF. The CDR3 nucleotides read TGTGCCAGCAGCTTTGGTACGGGAGTCGGGGAGCTGTTTTTT.

In nucleotides, the CDR3 is TGTGCCAGCAGTTTATCCGGCGGGTACGAGCAGTACTTC. Protein sequence: CASSLSGGYEQYF. The chain is built from TRBV27 and TRBJ2-7, with TRBD2 as a possible D gene (5 bases). Germline lookup yields CDR1 MNHEY and CDR2 SMNVEV (reference sequence). V lost 0 bases, J lost 4 bases, and 7 bases lay in between. CDR3 length: 13 amino acids.

The chain couples TRBV5-4 to TRBJ2-2; the D gene is possibly TRBD2 (5 bases). The germline V gene has CDR1 SGHNT and CDR2 YYREEE (reference sequence). V lost 4 bases, J lost 1 base, and 11 bases lay in between. The CDR3 is made up of 15 amino acids. This chain's CDR3 is CASSAARGNTGELFF. The CDR3 DNA reads TGTGCCAGCAGCGCAGCACGGGGGAACACCGGGGAGCTGTTTTTT.

This chain joins TRBV5-1 and TRBJ1-1; possible D gene TRBD1, 5 bases. Trimming left V 1 base short and J 8 bases short, with 12 bases between. CDR1 and CDR2 from the germline V gene are SGHRS and YFSETQ. This CDR3 comprises 13 residues. The CDR3 sequence: CASSLSRGREAFF. The CDR3 coding sequence is TGCGCCAGCAGCTTGTCTAGGGGTCGGGAAGCTTTCTTT.

The V and J genes are TRBV5-1 and TRBJ2-3; 8 bases are a match to TRBD2. Germline loops: CDR1 SGHRS, CDR2 YFSETQ. The CDR3 is made up of 15 amino acids. V shed 0 bases and J 4 bases; nucleotides not matched to a gene: 4. The CDR3 reads CASSLERGGADTQYF. CDR3 nucleotides: TGCGCCAGCAGCTTGGAACGGGGGGGCGCAGATACGCAGTATTTT.

CDR3 residues: CASSEAGTVSYEQYF. The CDR3 nucleotides are TGTGCCAGCAGTGAAGCCGGGACAGTCTCCTACGAGCAGTACTTC. This chain joins TRBV6-1 and TRBJ2-7; 7 positions match TRBD1. With V trimmed by 0 bases and J by 0 bases, 2 bases remained unmatched. The CDR3 sequence is 15 residues long. The germline V gene encodes CDR1 MNHNS and CDR2 SASEGT.

The chain carries TRBV29-1 and TRBJ2-2, with 7 positions matching TRBD1. The CDR3 runs to 14 residues. The V and J ends lost 7 bases and 3 bases, in that order; junction bases with no gene match: 8. Looked up from germline, CDR1 is SQVTM and CDR2 is ANQGSEA. This chain's CDR3 is CSASTGVDTGELFF. For the CDR3, the DNA is TGCAGCGCATCTACAGGGGTTGACACCGGGGAGCTGTTTTTT.

The chain carries TRBV28 and TRBJ2-1; no clear D. Germline assignment: CDR1 MDHEN and CDR2 SYDVKM. This CDR3 comprises 13 residues. Trimming took off 6 bases at V and 4 bases at J, with 10 bases between the two ends. CDR3 protein: CASSHPLYNEQFF. CDR3 sequence (DNA): TGTGCCAGCAGCCACCCCCTATACAATGAGCAGTTCTTC.

This clone was counted only a few times. This chain connects TRBV28 to TRBJ1-6, with D possibly TRBD1 on 6 matching bases. V lost 6 bases, J lost 7 bases, and 13 bases lay in between. In germline, CDR1 is MDHEN, CDR2 SYDVKM. The CDR3 contains 14 residues. The CDR3 DNA reads TGTGCCAGCAGCGACAGGTTCGGCAATTCACCCCTCCACTTT. It is translated as CASSDRFGNSPLHF.

J is TRBJ1-3 and V is TRBV27; D call uncertain. This CDR3 spans 16 amino acids. Germline-derived CDR1 and CDR2 are MNHEY and SMNVEV (reference sequence). V was clipped by 5 bases and J by 0 bases, with 14 bases between them. The DNA for the CDR3 is TGTGCCAGCAGTCTGGGTCCACAGTTCTCTGGAAACACCATATATTTT. The encoded protein is CASSLGPQFSGNTIYF.

The chain combines TRBV20-1 with TRBJ2-2; D unresolved. The germline gives CDR1 DFQATT, CDR2 SNEGSKA (reference sequence). V dropped 3 bases and J dropped 5 bases, with 10 bases sitting between them. The CDR3 loop spans 13 amino acids. CDR3 DNA: TGCAGTGCTAGTGGGCGGAGTACCGGGGAGCTGTTTTTT. Its translation: CSASGRSTGELFF.

The chain couples TRBV5-4 to TRBJ2-7; D is possibly TRBD2 (5 bases). Trimming cost V 0 bases and J 3 bases, with 10 bases left between them. Germline V gene data show CDR1 as SGHNT and CDR2 as YYREEE (reference sequence). This CDR3 has 14 residues. The CDR3 DNA reads TGTGCCAGCAGCTTGGCGGGGTTCGGCTACGAGCAGTACTTC. Amino acid sequence: CASSLAGFGYEQYF.

CDR3 residues: CASSLTYSGNEQFF. DNA of the CDR3: TGCGCCAGCAGCCTAACCTATTCAGGCAATGAGCAGTTCTTC. This chain links TRBV4-1 with TRBJ2-1; D call uncertain. Germline CDR1 reads MGHRA; CDR2 reads YSYEKL. V was trimmed by 4 bases and J by 6 bases, leaving 13 bases between them. This CDR3 spans 14 amino acids.

The gene calls are TRBV11-3 and TRBJ2-7, with 8 positions matching TRBD2. Germline assignment: CDR1 SGHNT and CDR2 YENEEA. Trimming cost V 4 bases and J 6 bases; bases outside gene matches: 5. The CDR3 consists of 13 residues. The CDR3 DNA is TGTGCCAGCAGCTCGATCGGGACTAGCGAGCAGTACTTC. The encoded protein is CASSSIGTSEQYF.

The V call is TRBV29-1, the J call TRBJ2-7; 7 nucleotides match TRBD1. CDR1 and CDR2 (germline): SQVTM, ANQGSEA. Trimming at V came to 6 bases and at J to 2 bases, leaving 4 bases not matched to a gene. CDR3 length: 12 residues. This chain's CDR3 is CSVRDSTYEQYF. The CDR3 DNA reads as TGCAGCGTCCGGGACAGTACCTACGAGCAGTACTTC.

V gene TRBV28 combines with J gene TRBJ2-1; 12 bases are shared with TRBD2. This CDR3 spans 14 amino acids. V was clipped by 3 bases and J by 10 bases; unmatched bases: 4. Germline V gene data show CDR1 as MDHEN and CDR2 as SYDVKM. CDR3 protein: CASSFPSGRGEQFF. DNA of the CDR3: TGTGCCAGCAGTTTCCCTAGCGGGAGGGGGGAGCAGTTCTTC.